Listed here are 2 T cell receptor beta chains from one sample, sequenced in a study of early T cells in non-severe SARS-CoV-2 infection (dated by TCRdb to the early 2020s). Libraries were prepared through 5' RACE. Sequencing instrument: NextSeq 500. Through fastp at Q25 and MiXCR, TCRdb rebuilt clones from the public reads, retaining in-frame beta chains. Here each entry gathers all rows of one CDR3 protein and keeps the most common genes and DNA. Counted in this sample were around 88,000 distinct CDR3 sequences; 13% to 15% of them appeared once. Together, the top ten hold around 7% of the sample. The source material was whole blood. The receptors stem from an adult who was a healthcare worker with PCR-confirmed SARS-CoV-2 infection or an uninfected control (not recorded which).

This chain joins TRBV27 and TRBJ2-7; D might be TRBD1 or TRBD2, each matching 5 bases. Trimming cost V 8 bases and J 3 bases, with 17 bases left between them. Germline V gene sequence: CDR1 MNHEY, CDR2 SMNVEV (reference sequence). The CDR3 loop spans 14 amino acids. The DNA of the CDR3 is TGTGCCAGCGGTCCCATCGGGGCCTTCTACGAGCAGTACTTC. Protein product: CASGPIGAFYEQYF.

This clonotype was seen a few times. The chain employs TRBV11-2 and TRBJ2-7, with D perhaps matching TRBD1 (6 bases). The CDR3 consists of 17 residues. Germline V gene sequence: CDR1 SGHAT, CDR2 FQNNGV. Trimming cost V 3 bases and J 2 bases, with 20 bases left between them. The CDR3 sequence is CASSLKPIQGKTYEQYF. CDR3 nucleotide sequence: TGTGCCAGCAGCTTGAAACCGATCCAGGGGAAGACCTACGAGCAGTACTTC.